These T cell receptor beta chains were read from a single sample in a study of blood T cells in healthy people across ages. MiXCR, applied by TCRdb to the 5' RACE reads, yields one record per CDR3 protein. The table has 450,000 to 700,000 distinct CDR3 sequences, roughly 28% seen once. Sequencing was carried out using blood. Every receptor here comes from a woman between 65 and 79 years old in good health. CDR3s leave out the opening cysteine and the closing phenylalanine or tryptophan. The order of the fields is J gene, clone size, V gene, CDR3 protein. Size is stated for part of the rows, as once, few or many counts, or as a class when the clone is expanded.

TRBJ2-2	once	TRBV5-1	ASSLWGAGNTGELF
TRBJ2-5	-	TRBV25-1	ASSRHGTETQY
TRBJ2-5	many	TRBV20-1	SAKGLLRETQY
TRBJ1-4	-	TRBV7-2	ASSLRAGANEKLF
TRBJ2-7	-	TRBV15	ATSRDLRRGYEQY
-	-	TRBV20-1	SARPDRTYEQY
TRBJ1-2	-	TRBV6-5	ASSAWDSNYGYT
TRBJ1-4	-	TRBV20-1	SARGAPNEKLF
TRBJ2-5	-	TRBV9	ASSDHAGQGHQETQY
TRBJ2-2	-	TRBV7-2	ASSLGIFANTGELF
TRBJ1-4	-	TRBV13	ASSSWRGTANEKLF
TRBJ1-4	-	TRBV12-3/TRBV12-4	ASSWDTNEKLF
TRBJ2-5	many	TRBV20-1	SARFGEETQY
TRBJ1-2	-	TRBV27	ASSSPGQVGANYGYT
TRBJ1-1	-	TRBV14	ASSQGGQGEAF
TRBJ1-3	few	TRBV7-2	ASSLASQRSSGNTIY
TRBJ1-1	few	TRBV7-2	ASSPTGRKTEAF
TRBJ1-6	-	TRBV20-1	SVTDRTNSPLH
TRBJ2-1	few	TRBV3-1	ASSHSYEQF
TRBJ1-2	-	TRBV3-1	ASSPLEGYGYI
TRBJ2-1	many	TRBV4-3	ASSNAAGGHGEQF
TRBJ2-6	few	TRBV6-2/TRBV6-3	ASRPWSSGANVLT
-	-	TRBV20-1	SARPRPHPETQY
TRBJ1-2	-	TRBV7-3	ASSLTREHGQGYGYT
TRBJ2-3	-	TRBV6-1	ASRRLAISTDTQY